One TCR beta chain is described in this entry. Its antigen is currently unknown. The time point is: neoterminal ileum biopsy at postoperative endoscopy, about 6 months after surgery. TCRdb keeps only in-frame clones here, not all; method: immunoSEQ multiplex PCR. The table lists about 3,000 clones, 86% of them singletons. This CDR3 comprises 16 residues. V lost 4 bases, J lost 0 bases, and 16 bases lay in between. Germline values: CDR1 MDHEN, CDR2 SYDVKM. The data belong to a study of T cell repertoires in ileal Crohn's disease. The overall study: The M6 sample came from neoterminal ileum during colonoscopy after surgery. Study-level points and caveats: Active smokers at surgery had more clonal expansions than non-smokers. Mucosal expansions were suggested to be mainly CD8 T cells. Clonality above 26.8% at surgery always came with endoscopic recurrence.

Material for sequencing was ileal tissue. This sequence joins TRBV28 and TRBJ2-7; possible D gene TRBD1, 6 bases. The clonotype originates from an adult with Crohn's disease. For the CDR3, the DNA is TGTGCCAGCAGTTCTCGAGGGACACCGAGCTCCTACGAGCAGTACTTC. Amino acids: CASSSRGTPSSYEQYF.